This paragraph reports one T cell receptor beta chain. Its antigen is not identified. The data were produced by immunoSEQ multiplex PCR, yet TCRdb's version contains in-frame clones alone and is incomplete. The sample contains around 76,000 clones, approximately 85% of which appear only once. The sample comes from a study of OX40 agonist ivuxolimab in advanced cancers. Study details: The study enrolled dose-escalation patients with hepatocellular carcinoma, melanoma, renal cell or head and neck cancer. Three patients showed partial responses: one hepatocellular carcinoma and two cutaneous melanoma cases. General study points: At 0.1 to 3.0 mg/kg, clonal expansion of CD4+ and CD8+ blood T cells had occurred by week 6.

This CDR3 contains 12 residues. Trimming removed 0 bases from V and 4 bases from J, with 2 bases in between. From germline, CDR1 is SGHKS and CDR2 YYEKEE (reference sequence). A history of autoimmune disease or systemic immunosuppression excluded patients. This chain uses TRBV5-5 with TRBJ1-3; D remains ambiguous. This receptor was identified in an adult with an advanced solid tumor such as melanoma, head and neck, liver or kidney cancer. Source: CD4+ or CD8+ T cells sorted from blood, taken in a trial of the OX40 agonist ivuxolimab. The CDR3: CASSLEGNTIYF. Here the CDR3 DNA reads TGTGCCAGCAGCTTGGAAGGAAACACCATATATTTT.